This TCR beta chain was identified in a study of early T cells in non-severe SARS-CoV-2 infection. Overall study context: Chains stayed unpaired after sequencing of bulk RNA from unsorted whole blood. Findings and caveats of the study: Anti-spike CD8 responses were favored by VDJdb matching, which missed private and CD4 specificities.

cDNA molecules, individually, were tagged with unique molecular identifiers. TCRdb analysed the 5' RACE reads with MiXCR anew, one entry per CDR3 protein. In the table there are about 62,000 distinct CDR3 sequences, about 9.3% of which are singletons. This clonotype has a handful of counts. What it binds is unknown. At one of its ends the junction is not consistent with the germline gene, which may arise from a read error. The length of the CDR3 is 13 residues. Germline lookup yields CDR1 MNHEY and CDR2 SVGAGI. The specimen sequenced was whole blood. The TCR originated in an adult who was a healthcare worker with PCR-confirmed SARS-CoV-2 infection or an uninfected control (not recorded which). The rearrangement joins TRBV6-5 to TRBJ2-5; TRBD1 is a possible D gene (6 bases). As DNA, the CDR3 is TGTGCCAGCAGTTACGCCGGGACACCTCTCCTCGACTTC. This sequence encodes CASSYAGTPLLDF.